This T cell receptor beta chain was identified during a study of cytomegalovirus exposure and HLA in healthy donors. Study at large: In an early release, HLA-typed donors contributed tens of millions of unique TCR sequences. Study-wide findings and caveats: Reportedly, TCR beta sequences accurately predicted HLA-A and HLA-B alleles in most subjects. Among immune exposure information, only CMV serostatus was available.

As to this clone: The antigen remains unidentified.

The PCR had 60 Vbeta and 13 Jbeta primers. Only in-frame clones appear in the TCRdb table, and some are missing; sequencing was by immunoSEQ multiplex PCR. In the table there are around 90,000 clones, 80% of which are singletons. The sample consisted of PBMCs. The clonotype comes from a man aged 25 to 40 in good health and CMV-seronegative.

The CDR3 sequence: CASGGREKAGETQYF. DNA of the CDR3: TGTGCCAGCGGGGGGAGGGAGAAGGCTGGAGAGACCCAGTACTTC. V and J are TRBV9 and TRBJ2-5; TRBD2 matches at 7 bases. This CDR3 comprises 15 residues. Germline CDR1 and CDR2: SGDLS and YYNGEE. V was pared by 7 bases and J by 4 bases, with 13 bases of the junction left unmatched.